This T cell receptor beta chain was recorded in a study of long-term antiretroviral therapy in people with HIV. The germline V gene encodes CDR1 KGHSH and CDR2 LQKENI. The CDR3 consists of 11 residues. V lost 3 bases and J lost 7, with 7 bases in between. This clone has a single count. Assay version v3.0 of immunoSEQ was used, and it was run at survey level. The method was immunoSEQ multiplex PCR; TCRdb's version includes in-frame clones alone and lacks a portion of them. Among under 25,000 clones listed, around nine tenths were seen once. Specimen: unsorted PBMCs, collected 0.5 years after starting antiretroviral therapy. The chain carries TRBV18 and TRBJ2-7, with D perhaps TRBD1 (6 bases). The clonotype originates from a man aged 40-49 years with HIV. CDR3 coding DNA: TGTGCCAGCTCACCCGACAGGGAGCAGTACTTC. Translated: CASSPDREQYF.